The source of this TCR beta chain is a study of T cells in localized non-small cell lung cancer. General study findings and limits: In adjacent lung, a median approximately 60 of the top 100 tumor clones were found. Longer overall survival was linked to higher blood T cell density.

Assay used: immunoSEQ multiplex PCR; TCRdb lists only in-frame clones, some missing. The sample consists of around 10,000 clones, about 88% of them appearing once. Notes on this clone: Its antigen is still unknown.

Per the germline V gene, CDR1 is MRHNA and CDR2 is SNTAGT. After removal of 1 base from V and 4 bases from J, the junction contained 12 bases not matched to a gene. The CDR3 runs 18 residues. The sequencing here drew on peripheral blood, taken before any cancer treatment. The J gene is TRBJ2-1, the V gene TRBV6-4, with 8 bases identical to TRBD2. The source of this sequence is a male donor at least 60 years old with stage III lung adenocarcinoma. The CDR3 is CASSDLFFRRGEYNEQFF. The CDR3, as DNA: TGTGCCAGCAGTGACTTGTTTTTTCGGCGGGGGGAATACAATGAGCAGTTCTTC.